Listed below are T cell receptor beta chains from one sample, sequenced in a study of CD8 T cells in Susac syndrome. One entry per CDR3 protein, called by TCRdb with MiXCR from the immunoSEQ multiplex PCR reads. The top ten clones hold approximately 0.12% of a sample with over 150,000 distinct CDR3 sequences, approximately 94% of them seen once. The sequenced sample consisted of CD4+ T cells from PBMCs. The receptors come from a human donor with Susac syndrome. Each CDR3 is given with its conserved first and last residue. A D gene is named only where the DNA matches it firmly. Clone size is stated in some rows and not others, as once, few, many or a class when expanded.

clone_size d_call j_call v_call cdr3_aa cdr3_nt
NA NA TRBJ1-3 TRBV5-1 CASSLDSLGNTIYF TGCGCCAGCAGCTTGGACAGCCTCGGAAACACCATATATTTT
once TRBD1 TRBJ2-5 TRBV9 CASSVVGTGVGETQYF TGTGCCAGCAGCGTAGTAGGGACAGGGGTAGGAGAGACCCAGTACTTC
NA NA TRBJ1-5 TRBV7-2 CASSTQGSQPQHF TGTGCCAGCAGCACCCAGGGGAGTCAGCCCCAGCATTTT
NA NA TRBJ2-3 TRBV15 CATSRERGRSDTQYF TGTGCCACCAGCAGGGAGCGAGGACGGTCAGATACGCAGTATTTT
NA NA TRBJ1-1 TRBV11-2 CASSSSTPGTEAFF TGTGCCAGCAGCTCATCAACCCCAGGGACTGAAGCTTTCTTT
NA NA TRBJ1-2 TRBV4-3 CASSPYSTGSRVGYTF TGCGCCAGCAGCCCCTATTCAACAGGGTCCCGGGTTGGCTACACCTTC
NA NA TRBJ1-6 TRBV4-1 CASSQGTENSPLHF TGCGCCAGCAGCCAAGGGACAGAGAATTCACCCCTCCACTTT
NA NA TRBJ2-1 TRBV12-5 CASGLYSYNEQFF TGTGCTAGTGGTTTGTACAGTTACAATGAGCAGTTCTTC
once NA TRBJ2-2 TRBV7-2 CASSLGFRGPGELFF TGTGCCAGCAGCCTTGGGTTCCGGGGCCCCGGGGAGCTGTTTTTT
NA NA TRBJ2-5 TRBV20-1 CSAVGQSWETQYF TGCAGTGCCGTTGGACAGTCCTGGGAGACCCAGTACTTC
NA NA TRBJ2-1 TRBV5-4 CASSLGSRLSNEQFF TGTGCCAGCAGCTTGGGCAGCCGCCTCTCCAATGAGCAGTTCTTC
NA NA TRBJ2-6 TRBV7-9 CALLKQQARSGANVLTF TGTGCCTTACTCAAGCAGCAGGCGCGCTCTGGGGCCAACGTCCTGACTTTC
NA NA TRBJ2-1 TRBV9 CASSLATGASNEQFF TGTGCCAGCAGCCTAGCCACGGGTGCTTCCAATGAGCAGTTCTTC
NA TRBD1 TRBJ1-3 TRBV5-1 CASSLGNTGGSGNTIYF TGCGCCAGCAGCTTGGGAAATACAGGGGGCTCTGGAAACACCATATATTTT
NA TRBD1 TRBJ2-7 TRBV12-3/TRBV12-4 CASRRGQGVHEQYF TGTGCCAGCAGGCGGGGACAGGGTGTCCACGAGCAGTACTTC
NA TRBD2 TRBJ2-5 TRBV2 CASSPNTGTKETQYF TGTGCCAGCAGCCCTAATACCGGGACTAAAGAGACCCAGTACTTC
NA TRBD1 TRBJ1-6 TRBV19 CASNGQGSPLHF TGTGCCAGTAACGGACAGGGTTCACCCCTCCACTTT
NA NA TRBJ1-6 TRBV7-2 CASSLDGVRALHF TGTGCCAGCAGCTTAGATGGGGTGAGGGCCCTCCACTTT
NA NA TRBJ2-3 TRBV10-3 CAISEGGPFTDTQYF TGTGCCATCAGTGAGGGGGGACCCTTCACAGATACGCAGTATTTT
NA NA TRBJ2-6 TRBV6-1 CASSRGAKRSSGANVLTF TGTGCCAGCAGCCGTGGAGCGAAGAGAAGCTCTGGGGCCAACGTCCTGACTTTC
NA NA TRBJ2-6 TRBV5-4 CASSLESGANVLTF TGTGCCAGCAGCTTGGAGTCTGGGGCCAACGTCCTGACTTTC
NA NA TRBJ1-5 TRBV20-1 CSGINRVNQPQHF TGCAGTGGGATAAACAGGGTCAATCAGCCCCAGCATTTT
NA TRBD1 TRBJ2-7 TRBV18 CASSPSRQGAYEQYF TGTGCCAGCTCACCTTCTCGGCAGGGGGCCTACGAGCAGTACTTC
once NA TRBJ2-5 TRBV28 CASSLWSGQETQYF TGTGCCAGCAGTTTATGGTCAGGTCAAGAGACCCAGTACTTC
NA NA TRBJ2-3 TRBV29-1 CSVETGYKWNTQYF TGCAGCGTTGAAACAGGGTACAAATGGAATACGCAGTATTTT
NA NA TRBJ1-1 TRBV15 CATSREAANTEAFF TGTGCCACCAGCAGAGAGGCAGCGAACACTGAAGCTTTCTTT
few NA TRBJ1-2 TRBV18 CASSLQGRGYTF TGTGCCAGCTCACTCCAGGGTCGTGGCTACACCTTC
once NA TRBJ1-1 TRBV3-1 CASSQLGRGTEAFF TGTGCCAGCAGCCAATTAGGGCGGGGCACTGAAGCTTTCTTT
NA TRBD2 TRBJ2-2 TRBV6-1 CASTSGLAGGPTGELFF TGTGCCAGCACCTCAGGACTAGCGGGAGGGCCCACCGGGGAGCTGTTTTTT
once NA TRBJ2-2 TRBV12-3/TRBV12-4 CASSLGLPGELFF TGTGCCAGCAGTTTAGGGCTTCCCGGGGAGCTGTTTTTT
NA NA TRBJ2-1 TRBV14 CASSQDLYSGSVQFF TGTGCCAGCAGCCAAGATTTGTACTCGGGGAGCGTGCAGTTCTTC
NA NA TRBJ1-4 TRBV29-1 CSVAASLNEKLFF TGCAGCGTTGCGGCCAGCTTGAATGAAAAACTGTTTTTT
NA NA TRBJ2-2 TRBV4-1 CASSQERSRANTGELFF TGCGCCAGCAGCCAAGAAAGAAGCAGAGCGAACACCGGGGAGCTGTTTTTT